The 26 T cell receptor beta chains below come from one sample, sequenced in a study of T-cell reconstitution after alpha-beta-depleted transplantation in children. Preparation of the TCRbeta library was carried out with unique molecular identifiers. Via MiXCR, TCRdb re-called the PCR reads, giving one row per CDR3 protein. The table has some 43,000 distinct CDR3 sequences, 7.5% to 10% seen once. Sequenced here: PBMCs, mostly from graft donor cells, sampled 60 days after TCRalphabeta/CD19-depleted stem cell transplant. The receptors originated from a male patient aged 2-10 years who had a stem cell transplant for chronic granulomatous disease, so the T cells may come from the graft donor.

As to this clonotype: This may be a read error: a much more frequent sequence differs by one nucleotide. The V call is TRBV5-6, the J call TRBJ1-1; perhaps TRBD1 as D (6 bases). Deletions cut 4 bases from V and 1 base from J, with 23 bases between. CDR3 size: 18 residues. The germline CDR1 and CDR2 sequences are SGHDT and YYEEEE. This chain's CDR3 is CASSVPGTSILRNTEAFF. The CDR3 coding sequence is TGTGCCAGCAGCGTACCCGGGACATCGATTCTAAGGAACACTGAAGCTTTCTTT.

The rearrangement uses TRBV18 and TRBJ2-7, with D perhaps being TRBD1 or TRBD2 (5 bases each). The length of the CDR3 is 13 residues. The germline V gene has CDR1 KGHSH and CDR2 LQKENI. V was trimmed by 3 bases and J by 7 bases, leaving 13 bases between them. The CDR3 region is CASSPPGAGEQYF. The CDR3 coding sequence is TGTGCCAGCTCACCCCCCGGGGCCGGGGAGCAGTACTTC.

This clonotype was counted many times. The J gene is TRBJ1-2, the V gene TRBV12-3 or TRBV12-4; D is perhaps TRBD1 (5 bases). Trimming shortened V by 3 bases and J by 6 bases, and 20 bases separated the two germline ends. This CDR3 is built from 16 residues. The CDR3 reads CASSFEGPTAGHGYTF. In nucleotides, the CDR3 is TGTGCCAGCAGTTTTGAAGGTCCCACGGCGGGGCATGGCTACACCTTC.

At least ten counts were recorded for this clonotype. The chain couples TRBV10-1 to TRBJ1-1; maybe TRBD1 (5 bases). Deletions cut 4 bases from V and 3 bases from J, with 6 bases between. The CDR3 extends over 12 amino acids. Looked up from germline, CDR1 is WNHNN and CDR2 is SYGVQD (reference sequence). CDR3 nucleotide sequence: TGCGCCAGCAGTGGAGGGGACACTGAAGCTTTCTTT. Its protein product is CASSGGDTEAFF.

This chain joins TRBV12-3 or TRBV12-4 and TRBJ1-5; TRBD1 aligns across 9 bases. V gave up 6 bases and J gave up 4 bases; unmatched junction bases: 7. CDR3 length: 15 residues. The CDR3 DNA reads as TGTGCCAGCAGCTCCGGGACAGGGAGAAATCAGCCCCAGCATTTT. This translates into CASSSGTGRNQPQHF.

This clonotype was seen many times. The V and J genes are TRBV12-3 or TRBV12-4 and TRBJ2-5; perhaps TRBD2 as D (5 bases). Trimming pared 1 base from V and 1 base from J, leaving 13 bases between. The CDR3 is 16 residues long. The CDR3 sequence: CASSLGTIGIQETQYF. The CDR3 nucleotides are TGTGCCAGCAGTTTAGGCACGATCGGGATCCAAGAGACCCAGTACTTC.

This clonotype was seen ten or more times. The chain recombines TRBV11-1 with TRBJ2-2; D is perhaps TRBD2 (5 bases). The germline V and J ends were trimmed by 1 base and 0 bases, with 15 bases remaining between them. Germline values: CDR1 SGHAT, CDR2 FQDESV (reference sequence). CDR3 length equals 18 residues. Here the CDR3 DNA reads TGTGCCAGCAGCTTAGTTTTATCGCGGACTGCGAACACCGGGGAGCTGTTTTTT. Residues: CASSLVLSRTANTGELFF.

At least ten counts were recorded for this clonotype. The V and J genes are TRBV4-3 and TRBJ1-1; a possible D gene is TRBD1 (6 bases). This CDR3 has 14 amino acids. With 1 base removed from V and 5 bases from J, the gap between germline ends came to 11 bases. Germline V gives CDR1 LGHNA, CDR2 YSLEER. In DNA form, the CDR3 reads TGCGCCAGCAGCCAAGGCACAGGGAGAACTGAAGCTTTCTTT. Encoded protein: CASSQGTGRTEAFF.

This clonotype showed up many times. The chain employs TRBV5-1 and TRBJ1-2; maybe TRBD1 (5 bases). This CDR3 region has 12 residues. The germline V gene has CDR1 SGHRS and CDR2 YFSETQ. Trimming pared 0 bases from V and 13 bases from J, leaving 13 bases between. The CDR3 loop reads CASSLAGLTFTF. As DNA, the CDR3 is TGCGCCAGCAGCTTGGCAGGGTTGACCTTCACCTTC.

This clonotype was counted many times. The V and J genes are TRBV11-2 and TRBJ2-1; D is perhaps TRBD2 (5 bases). Germline assignment: CDR1 SGHAT and CDR2 FQNNGV. The ends were cut back, 3 bases at V and 0 bases at J, with 9 bases in the middle. This CDR3 contains 15 residues. In DNA form, the CDR3 reads TGTGCCAGCAGCTTGGGGAGCCGCTCCTACAATGAGCAGTTCTTC. Translating it yields CASSLGSRSYNEQFF.

J is TRBJ1-2 and V is TRBV27, with 10 bases identical to TRBD1. The CDR3 totals 17 residues. The junction had 14 bases not matched to a gene; V was cut back by 5 bases and J by 5 bases. The germline CDR1 and CDR2 sequences are MNHEY and SMNVEV (reference sequence). The CDR3 protein is CASSPPRQGARDYGYTF. Here the CDR3 DNA reads TGTGCCAGCAGTCCCCCCCGACAGGGGGCGAGGGATTATGGCTACACCTTC.

In this sample, this clonotype turned up many times. This chain links TRBV11-2 with TRBJ2-1; 8 nucleotides align to TRBD2. There are 16 residues in the CDR3. The V gene end was trimmed by 5 bases and the J gene end by 10 bases; junction bases not matched to a gene: 16. CDR1 is SGHAT, CDR2 FQNNGV, per germline. CDR3 sequence (DNA): TGTGCCAGCAGCCGCGGACTGGCGGGAGGTCCCCCCGAGCAGTTCTTC. The encoded protein is CASSRGLAGGPPEQFF.

This chain joins TRBV3-1 and TRBJ2-1, with D perhaps TRBD1 (6 bases). V lost 1 base and J 3 bases, leaving 16 bases between the germline ends. The germline gives CDR1 LGHDT, CDR2 YNNKEL (reference sequence). The CDR3 contains 17 residues. DNA for the CDR3: TGTGCCAGCAGCCAAGGTCTAAACCAGGGGTACTACAATGAGCAGTTCTTC. This codes for CASSQGLNQGYYNEQFF.

In this sample, this clonotype turned up many times. The CDR3 bases are TGTGCCAGCAGCGGACACACTCAGGGGGCGCGGGGAGCTTTCTTT. Encoded protein: CASSGHTQGARGAFF. The rearrangement links TRBV2 to TRBJ1-1; 8 nucleotides agree with TRBD1. The V gene's germline CDR1 is SNHLY and CDR2 FYNNEI. Trimming at V came to 6 bases and at J to 10 bases, leaving 16 bases not matched to a gene. The length of the CDR3 is 15 residues. Full variable domain (outside the CDR3, taken from reference TRBV2 and TRBJ1-1): EPEVTQTPSHQVTQMGQEVILRCVPISNHLYFYWYRQILGQKVEFLVSFYNNEISEKSEIFDDQFSVERPDGSNFTLKIRSTKLEDSAMYFCASSGHTQGARGAFFGQGTRLTVV.

Ten or more counts support this clonotype. The rearrangement joins TRBV20-1 to TRBJ2-1; D is possibly TRBD1 or TRBD2 (5 bases each). The CDR3 length is 17 residues. Germline CDR1 reads DFQATT; CDR2 reads SNEGSKA (reference sequence). V was trimmed by 0 bases and J by 0 bases, leaving 15 bases between them. The CDR3 DNA follows: TGCAGTGCTAGAGATAGGGGCGGACTCCTCTCCTACAATGAGCAGTTCTTC. Amino acid sequence: CSARDRGGLLSYNEQFF.

This clonotype was counted between two and nine times. The DNA is left out, because the CDR3 cannot be placed on it with certainty; the CDR3 is given as TCRdb lists it. The rearrangement joins TRBV7-8 to TRBJ2-2. Germline V CDR1 and CDR2: SGHVS, FQNEAQ. The CDR3 length equals 14 residues, ends included. This chain's CDR3 is CASMSQITGELFFF.

Comment on this clonotype: One junction end disagrees with the germline gene, perhaps due to a read error. J is TRBJ2-3 and V is TRBV13, with TRBD2 matching 7 bases. Germline V lookup: CDR1 PRHDT, CDR2 FYEKMQ (reference sequence). The CDR3 length is 13 residues. In nucleotides, the CDR3 is TGTGCCAGCAGCCTGAATGAGCGCCCGGGACTACGATTT. Amino acids: CASSLNERPGLRF.

This clonotype was counted between two and nine times. V and J are TRBV27 and TRBJ1-2; tentatively, D is TRBD1 (5 bases). Germline lookup yields CDR1 MNHEY and CDR2 SMNVEV (reference sequence). The V end was cut by 2 bases, the J end by 4 bases, with 8 bases between. The CDR3 loop spans 13 amino acids. CDR3 region: CASSLRQGYGYTF. The CDR3 DNA sequence: TGTGCCAGCAGTTTAAGGCAGGGCTATGGCTACACCTTC.

At least ten counts were recorded for this clonotype. The chain couples TRBV20-1 to TRBJ2-3, with TRBD2 as a possible D gene (7 bases). The CDR3 is 15 residues long. Trimming shortened V by 1 base and J by 4 bases, and 15 bases separated the two germline ends. Germline loops: CDR1 DFQATT, CDR2 SNEGSKA (reference sequence). The CDR3, as DNA: TGCAGTGCTAGAGCCCAACAGGGAGGGGCAGATACGCAGTATTTT. It is translated as CSARAQQGGADTQYF.

The V and J genes are TRBV18 and TRBJ2-3; D is ambiguous. Looked up from germline, CDR1 is KGHSH and CDR2 is LQKENI. Trimming removed 0 bases at V and 4 bases at J, with 8 bases between. The CDR3 is 14 residues long. The CDR3 sequence is CASSPPGIPDTQYF. In DNA form, the CDR3 reads TGTGCCAGCTCACCACCAGGGATCCCAGATACGCAGTATTTT. Complete variable domain (other parts from reference TRBV18 and TRBJ2-3): NAGVMQNPRHLVRRRGQEARLRCSPMKGHSHVYWYRQLPEEGLKFMVYLQKENIIDESGMPKERFSAEFPKEGPSILRIQQVVRGDSAAYFCASSPPGIPDTQYFGPGTRLTVL.

This clonotype was detected ten times or more. This chain connects TRBV5-1 to TRBJ2-1, with D possibly being TRBD1 or TRBD2 (6 bases each). Germline values: CDR1 SGHRS, CDR2 YFSETQ. The CDR3 runs to 16 residues. The germline V and J ends were trimmed by 7 bases and 0 bases, with 17 bases remaining between them. Here the CDR3 reads CASRTEGGSSYNEQFF. The CDR3 DNA sequence: TGCGCCAGCCGGACAGAAGGAGGGAGCTCCTACAATGAGCAGTTCTTC.

This clonotype was seen at least ten times. Relative to the germline gene, one junction end is altered; a read error may explain this. The chain is built from TRBV2 and TRBJ1-2; D gene ambiguous. Looked up from germline, CDR1 is SNHLY and CDR2 is FYNNEI. This CDR3 spans 11 amino acids. CDR3 residues: CASSEDRVLAF. CDR3 sequence (DNA): TGTGCCAGCAGTGAAGATAGGGTGCTGGCCTTC. The whole variable domain, filled in from reference TRBV2 and TRBJ1-2, reads EPEVTQTPSHQVTQMGQEVILRCVPISNHLYFYWYRQILGQKVEFLVSFYNNEISEKSEIFDDQFSVERPDGSNFTLKIRSTKLEDSAMYFCASSEDRVLAFGSGTRLTVV.

The V and J genes are TRBV5-1 and TRBJ2-3; D perhaps matches TRBD1 (5 bases). Germline values: CDR1 SGHRS, CDR2 YFSETQ. The V and J ends lost 0 bases and 4 bases respectively, with 9 bases between them. The CDR3 has 14 residues. CDR3 DNA sequence: TGCGCCAGCAGCTTGGTGGTAGGGGCAGATACGCAGTATTTT. The encoded protein is CASSLVVGADTQYF.

This clonotype has only a few counts. This chain links TRBV14 with TRBJ1-2; D is ambiguous. Per germline, CDR1 SGHDN and CDR2 FVKESK. V was clipped by 6 bases and J by 4 bases, with 15 bases between them. The CDR3 has 14 residues. The CDR3 nucleotides are TGTGCCAGCAGGGGATCCGGGAGAACCTATGGCTACACCTTC. It translates to CASRGSGRTYGYTF.

The rearrangement links TRBV2 to TRBJ1-5; the D gene is possibly TRBD1 (5 bases). The CDR3 has 18 amino acids. Germline lookup yields CDR1 SNHLY and CDR2 FYNNEI. V was pared by 3 bases and J by 1 base, with 19 bases between. DNA of the CDR3: TGTGCCAGCAGTGACCGGGGCCGCGGAGGGGCGAGCAATCAGCCCCAGCATTTT. Protein product: CASSDRGRGGASNQPQHF.

This clonotype occurred many times. The chain links TRBV9 to TRBJ2-5, with 9 positions matching TRBD2. The V segment lost 8 bases and the J segment 5 bases; nucleotides outside the gene matches: 13. This CDR3 has 15 amino acids. Per germline, CDR1 SGDLS and CDR2 YYNGEE. Written as DNA, the CDR3 is TGTGCCAGTAATAGCGGGAGCTCCCTGTGGGAGACCCAGTACTTC. Its translation: CASNSGSSLWETQYF.